The next 27 T cell receptor beta chains were all read from a single sample in a study of cytomegalovirus exposure and HLA in healthy donors. Produced via immunoSEQ multiplex PCR; TCRdb's table is partial and in-frame only. The sample holds some 66,000 clones; approximately 97% are singletons and the top ten take around 1.5%. Input material: PBMCs. The receptors stem from a woman under 30 in good health and CMV-seropositive.

The J gene is TRBJ2-5, the V gene TRBV7-3; tentative D call: TRBD1 (7 bases). Germline V CDR1 and CDR2: SGHTA, FQGTGA. Trimming left V 0 bases short and J 7 bases short, with 18 bases between. The CDR3 sequence is 16 residues long. The CDR3 loop reads CASSLTAMQGGGTQYF. CDR3 in DNA: TGTGCCAGCAGCTTAACGGCGATGCAGGGGGGTGGGACCCAGTACTTC.

The genes are TRBV6-1 and TRBJ2-7; 9 bases match TRBD2. Germline V CDR1 and CDR2: MNHNS, SASEGT. Trimming took 4 bases from V and 3 from J; bases not matched to a gene: 4. This CDR3 comprises 14 residues. The CDR3 DNA is TGTGCCAGCAGTGGAACTAGCGGGTACTACGAGCAGTACTTC. This codes for CASSGTSGYYEQYF.

J is TRBJ1-2 and V is TRBV15; D may be TRBD1 (6 bases). The V gene lost 5 bases and the J gene lost 8 bases, with 15 bases spanning the gap. Germline CDR1 LNHNV, CDR2 YYDKDF (reference sequence). The CDR3 covers 13 residues. The CDR3 nucleotides are TGTGCCACCAGCTCTTCAGGGACAAAGGGCTACACCTTC. It codes for CATSSSGTKGYTF.

The chain carries TRBV7-3 and TRBJ2-7; 11 bases agree with TRBD1. The V gene end was trimmed by 4 bases and the J gene end by 6 bases; junction bases not matched to a gene: 8. The length of the CDR3 is 15 residues. Germline loops: CDR1 SGHTA, CDR2 FQGTGA. In DNA, the CDR3 is TGTGCCAGCAGCTCTTCCGGGACAGGGGGAACCGAGCAGTACTTC. Protein product: CASSSSGTGGTEQYF.

The chain has TRBV9 and TRBJ2-3, with TRBD1 matching 9 bases. CDR3 length: 15 residues. The V and J ends lost 1 base and 2 bases, in that order; junction bases with no gene match: 2. Germline V gene lookup returns CDR1 SGDLS and CDR2 YYNGEE. CDR3 nucleotides: TGTGCCAGCAGCGTAAGGACAGGGGCCACAGATACGCAGTATTTT. Translated: CASSVRTGATDTQYF.

The DNA for the CDR3 is TGTGCCAGCAGCCAAGGTCAGGTGCACTCTGGGGCCAACGTCCTGACTTTC. Encoded protein: CASSQGQVHSGANVLTF. The genes are TRBV4-2 and TRBJ2-6; D not certain. CDR1 is LGHNA, CDR2 YNFKEQ, per germline. The CDR3 loop spans 17 amino acids. The V and J ends lost 1 base and 0 bases respectively, with 10 bases between them.

The V gene is TRBV6-5, the J gene TRBJ1-6; D is perhaps TRBD1 (5 bases). The germline V and J ends were trimmed by 11 bases and 9 bases, with 20 bases remaining between them. Germline values: CDR1 MNHEY, CDR2 SVGAGI. The CDR3 has 14 amino acids. DNA for the CDR3: TGTGCCGGGGCCGGTCTTAAGGATAGTTCACCCCTCCACTTT. It codes for CAGAGLKDSSPLHF.

The V gene is TRBV29-1, the J gene TRBJ2-4, with a weak D call TRBD1 (5 bases). The CDR3 runs to 20 residues. From germline, CDR1 is SQVTM and CDR2 ANQGSEA. The V gene lost 0 bases and the J gene lost 0 bases, with 24 bases spanning the gap. The CDR3 sequence: CSVEDATRQLPNLAKNIQYF. The CDR3 nucleotides are TGCAGCGTTGAAGATGCGACCCGACAGCTCCCCAACCTAGCCAAAAACATTCAGTACTTC.

The genes are TRBV28 and TRBJ1-2; 8 bases are a match to TRBD1. The CDR3 runs to 13 residues. The V segment lost 4 bases and the J segment 6 bases; nucleotides outside the gene matches: 4. Looked up from germline, CDR1 is MDHEN and CDR2 is SYDVKM. In DNA, the CDR3 is TGTGCCAGCAGTTCTTCCAGGGGGCATGGCTACACCTTC. It yields the protein CASSSSRGHGYTF.

A single count supports this clone. V gene TRBV4-1 combines with J gene TRBJ2-3, with 9 bases identical to TRBD2. CDR3 length equals 16 residues. Germline V gives CDR1 MGHRA, CDR2 YSYEKL. Trimming at V came to 3 bases and at J to 2 bases, leaving 6 bases not matched to a gene. The CDR3 DNA sequence: TGCGCCAGCAGCCATCCTATAGCGGGAGACACAGATACGCAGTATTTT. Translating it yields CASSHPIAGDTDTQYF.

This chain uses TRBV18 with TRBJ2-1, with TRBD2 as a possible D gene (5 bases). Looked up from germline, CDR1 is KGHSH and CDR2 is LQKENI. The CDR3 runs to 16 residues. The V and J ends lost 1 base and 3 bases respectively, with 13 bases between them. The CDR3 is CASSPQGGEGYNEQFF. The CDR3 DNA reads as TGTGCCAGCTCACCACAAGGAGGTGAGGGCTACAATGAGCAGTTCTTC.

The J gene is TRBJ2-7, the V gene TRBV27, with 7 bases identical to TRBD1. CDR3 size: 14 residues. CDR1 is MNHEY and CDR2 is SMNVEV in the germline V gene (reference sequence). J gave up 0 bases and V 7 bases, and 6 bases lay outside the gene matches. The DNA for the CDR3 is TGTGCCAGCAAACAGACAGGGCCCTCCTACGAGCAGTACTTC. The encoded protein is CASKQTGPSYEQYF.

For the CDR3, the DNA is TGTGCCAGCAGCTGGGGCTACACTGAAGCTTTCTTT. Translated, it gives CASSWGYTEAFF. V and J are TRBV5-6 and TRBJ1-1; TRBD1 might be the D (5 bases). Trimming cost V 3 bases and J 3 bases, with 6 bases left between them. The CDR3 length is 12 residues. Germline loops: CDR1 SGHDT, CDR2 YYEEEE.

This chain uses TRBV4-1 with TRBJ2-2, with a possible D match to TRBD2 (5 bases). The CDR3 is made up of 16 amino acids. Germline lookup yields CDR1 MGHRA and CDR2 YSYEKL. The V end was cut by 4 bases, the J end by 0 bases, with 12 bases between. The CDR3 loop is CASSLGRLPNTGELFF. For the CDR3, the DNA is TGCGCCAGCAGCCTTGGGCGACTACCGAACACCGGGGAGCTGTTTTTT.

The chain links TRBV5-1 to TRBJ2-7, with TRBD2 matching over 7 bases. Unmatched junction bases numbered 3, after V lost 0 bases and J lost 6 bases. The CDR3 is made up of 13 amino acids. The V gene's germline CDR1 is SGHRS and CDR2 YFSETQ. CDR3 residues: CASSLATGGEQYF. CDR3 coding DNA: TGCGCCAGCAGCTTGGCCACGGGGGGCGAGCAGTACTTC.

The CDR3 DNA is TGCAGTGTTATCTCGTATGGCTACACCTTC. Amino acids: CSVISYGYTF. The chain couples TRBV20-1 to TRBJ1-2; D is unresolved. The length of the CDR3 is 10 residues. V was trimmed by 7 bases and J by 5 bases, leaving 8 bases between them. CDR1 is DFQATT and CDR2 is SNEGSKA in the germline V gene (reference sequence).

The chain employs TRBV29-1 and TRBJ2-5; 12 bases fit TRBD2. This CDR3 spans 17 amino acids. V gave up 2 bases and J gave up 2 bases; unmatched junction bases: 9. CDR1 and CDR2 (germline): SQVTM, ANQGSEA. CDR3 in amino acids: CSVELAGGEGVQETQYF. The CDR3 DNA reads as TGCAGCGTTGAACTAGCGGGAGGGGAAGGGGTTCAAGAGACCCAGTACTTC.

The V call is TRBV9, the J call TRBJ2-1; 9 nucleotides match TRBD1. J lost 4 bases, V lost 3 bases, and 2 bases had no gene match. Germline-derived CDR1 and CDR2 are SGDLS and YYNGEE. The CDR3 runs to 14 residues. The CDR3 spells CASSEGQGYNEQFF. CDR3 in DNA: TGTGCCAGCAGCGAAGGACAGGGGTACAATGAGCAGTTCTTC.

J is TRBJ1-3 and V is TRBV5-1; 7 bases line up with TRBD1. The CDR3 spans 15 residues. The ends lost 2 bases at V and 4 bases at J; junction bases unmatched: 6. Germline V lookup: CDR1 SGHRS, CDR2 YFSETQ. CDR3 protein: CASSLRQGSGNTIYF. CDR3 DNA: TGCGCCAGCAGCTTAAGACAGGGTAGCGGAAACACCATATATTTT.

J is TRBJ2-5 and V is TRBV28, with no clear D. V lost 6 bases, J lost 4 bases, and 12 bases lay in between. Germline V gives CDR1 MDHEN, CDR2 SYDVKM. This CDR3 contains 13 residues. The CDR3 is CASRGPGVETQYF. The CDR3 coding sequence is TGTGCCAGCAGGGGTCCGGGTGTAGAGACCCAGTACTTC.

The chain uses TRBV11-2 and TRBJ2-1, with a possible D match to TRBD2 (6 bases). The V end was cut by 3 bases, the J end by 3 bases, with 12 bases between. This CDR3 contains 15 residues. The germline gives CDR1 SGHAT, CDR2 FQNNGV. The DNA for the CDR3 is TGTGCCAGCAGCTTCGGACTATTTAACTACAATGAGCAGTTCTTC. It codes for CASSFGLFNYNEQFF.

V gene TRBV28 combines with J gene TRBJ2-1; D gene unclear. The V end lost 6 bases, the J end lost 0 bases, and 9 bases lay between the germline ends. Germline V gene data show CDR1 as MDHEN and CDR2 as SYDVKM. There are 14 residues in the CDR3. CDR3 in amino acids: CASRGFSSYNEQFF. The CDR3 region has the DNA TGTGCCAGCAGGGGCTTTAGCTCCTACAATGAGCAGTTCTTC.

The CDR3 region is CASSPPGYGNYGYTF. In DNA form, the CDR3 reads TGTGCCAGCAGCCCACCGGGGTACGGGAACTATGGCTACACCTTC. The J gene is TRBJ1-2, the V gene TRBV28; no clear D. Germline V lookup: CDR1 MDHEN, CDR2 SYDVKM. The CDR3 is 15 amino acids. Trimming shortened V by 6 bases and J by 2 bases, and 16 bases separated the two germline ends.

The chain is built from TRBV5-4 and TRBJ1-1; 9 bases are a match to TRBD1. The V gene's germline CDR1 is SGHNT and CDR2 YYREEE (reference sequence). CDR3 length: 15 amino acids. With V trimmed by 4 bases and J by 0 bases, 4 bases remained unmatched. CDR3 sequence: CASSPRTGVNTEAFF. The CDR3 nucleotides are TGTGCCAGCAGCCCCAGGACAGGGGTGAACACTGAAGCTTTCTTT. Full variable domain (outside the CDR3, taken from reference TRBV5-4 and TRBJ1-1): ETGVTQSPTHLIKTRGQQVTLRCSSQSGHNTVSWYQQALGQGPQFIFQYYREEENGRGNFPPRFSGLQFPNYSSELNVNALELDDSALYLCASSPRTGVNTEAFFGQGTRLTVV.

The V and J genes are TRBV6-1 and TRBJ2-7; D is unclear. The CDR3 has 14 residues. Germline V gives CDR1 MNHNS, CDR2 SASEGT. The ends were cut back, 3 bases at V and 3 bases at J, with 12 bases in the middle. CDR3 in DNA: TGTGCCAGCAGTGACATACAGTCCCACTACGAGCAGTACTTC. Encoded protein: CASSDIQSHYEQYF.

The J gene is TRBJ1-1, the V gene TRBV7-3, with D possibly matching TRBD1 (5 bases). V lost 2 bases, J lost 1 base, and 11 bases lay in between. Germline V gene sequence: CDR1 SGHTA, CDR2 FQGTGA. CDR3 length equals 15 residues. DNA for the CDR3: TGTGCCAGCAGCTTAGGATGGGGGGAGAACACTGAAGCTTTCTTT. Encoded protein: CASSLGWGENTEAFF.

The count of this clone is one. The chain joins TRBV23-1 to TRBJ2-1; 7 positions match TRBD1. TRBV23-1 is sorted into the ORF group, with uncertain function. Losses at the gene ends were 4 bases for V and 6 bases for J; bases not matched to a gene: 6. The CDR3 sequence is 14 residues long. Here the CDR3 reads CASSPTGFSNEQFF. Written as DNA, the CDR3 is TGCGCCAGCAGTCCGACAGGGTTCTCCAATGAGCAGTTCTTC.